The 19 T cell receptor beta chains presented below share a single source sample, sequenced in a study of CD8 T cells in ankylosing spondylitis. TCRdb reprocessed the 5' RACE reads with MiXCR, giving one entry per CDR3 protein. The repertoire holds tens of thousands of distinct CDR3 sequences, with more than 9.5% as singletons. The material sequenced was blood, either unsorted or a sorted T cell fraction (not recorded which). These receptor sequences come from a male donor with ankylosing spondylitis or in good health (not recorded which).

This clonotype showed up just once. The genes are TRBV29-1 and TRBJ2-3; 7 positions agree with TRBD2. The ends lost 6 bases at V and 1 base at J; junction bases unmatched: 4. Per the germline V gene, CDR1 is SQVTM and CDR2 is ANQGSEA. The CDR3 length is 13 residues. CDR3 in amino acids: CSVASGGTDTQYF. As DNA, the CDR3 is TGCAGCGTGGCTAGCGGCGGCACAGATACGCAGTATTTT.

This clonotype was counted many times. The chain recombines TRBV4-2 with TRBJ2-3, with a possible D match to TRBD2 (6 bases). Germline V lookup: CDR1 LGHNA, CDR2 YNFKEQ. This CDR3 is built from 17 residues. The V end lost 1 base, the J end lost 1 base, and 15 bases lay between the germline ends. In DNA form, the CDR3 reads TGTGCCAGCAGCCAAGGGGTCCAGACTAGTGGCACAGATACGCAGTATTTT. It encodes CASSQGVQTSGTDTQYF.

This clonotype is classed as medium-sized (0.01 to 0.1%). CDR3 region: CSARGRAYNSPLHF. CDR3 sequence (DNA): TGCAGTGCTAGAGGCAGAGCCTATAATTCACCCCTCCACTTT. This rearrangement joins TRBV20-1 to TRBJ1-6; no clear D. V was trimmed by 1 base and J by 2 bases, leaving 6 bases between them. The CDR3 extends over 14 amino acids. CDR1 and CDR2 from the germline V gene are DFQATT and SNEGSKA (reference sequence).

At least ten counts were recorded for this clonotype. The V and J genes are TRBV27 and TRBJ2-5, with D possibly TRBD2 on 5 matching bases. The V end lost 6 bases, the J end lost 5 bases, and 16 bases lay between the germline ends. Germline-derived CDR1 and CDR2 are MNHEY and SMNVEV (reference sequence). This CDR3 has 14 amino acids. DNA for the CDR3: TGTGCCAGCAGACCTGGAGGCAGGTTTGAGACCCAGTACTTC. This gives the protein CASRPGGRFETQYF.

This clonotype was seen at least ten times. The V call is TRBV20-1, the J call TRBJ2-7; D not resolved. This CDR3 contains 14 residues. Germline V gene data show CDR1 as DFQATT and CDR2 as SNEGSKA (reference sequence). Trimming stripped 6 bases from V and 4 bases from J, with 19 bases between. CDR3 coding DNA: TGCAGTGCCCGAGCAACGGCGGTACATTACGAGCAGTACTTC. It yields the protein CSARATAVHYEQYF.

At least ten counts were recorded for this clonotype. The chain recombines TRBV20-1 with TRBJ1-3; tentatively, D is TRBD1 (5 bases). CDR3 size: 13 residues. Trimming shortened V by 0 bases and J by 5 bases, and 8 bases separated the two germline ends. Germline V gene sequence: CDR1 DFQATT, CDR2 SNEGSKA (reference sequence). For the CDR3, the DNA is TGCAGTGCTAGAGATTTGGGGCGAAACACCATATATTTT. This encodes CSARDLGRNTIYF.

This clonotype occurred many times. The J gene is TRBJ1-1, the V gene TRBV10-3; a possible D gene is TRBD1 (5 bases). This CDR3 is built from 11 residues. V was cut by 5 bases and J by 10 bases, with 11 bases left in between. Germline CDR1 ENHRY, CDR2 SYGVKD. The CDR3 nucleotides read TGTGCCATCAGTTCAGGGTTAAGAGCTTTCTTT. Translated, it gives CAISSGLRAFF.

The chain has TRBV19 and TRBJ2-7; D is unclear. The V gene lost 7 bases and the J gene lost 2 bases, with 15 bases spanning the gap. The CDR3 spans 14 residues. CDR1 LNHDA and CDR2 SQIVND come from the germline V gene (reference sequence). The CDR3 region is CASKSRNGAYEQYF. CDR3 bases: TGTGCCAGTAAATCGCGGAACGGAGCCTACGAGCAGTACTTC.

This clonotype was recorded many times. The V and J genes are TRBV5-1 and TRBJ2-2; D uncertain. The CDR3 length is 13 residues. V shed 4 bases and J shed 7 bases, with 11 bases lying between them. The germline V gene has CDR1 SGHRS and CDR2 YFSETQ. CDR3 bases: TGCGCCAGCAGCATAGGGCAAATCGGGGAGCTGTTTTTT. Translation: CASSIGQIGELFF.

This clonotype has a count of ten or more. This chain uses TRBV5-1 with TRBJ2-1; D uncertain. V lost 0 bases and J lost 7, with 14 bases in between. This CDR3 spans 15 amino acids. From germline, CDR1 is SGHRS and CDR2 YFSETQ. The CDR3 region has the DNA TGCGCCAGCAGCTTGGATAGTTACAGAGCGAATGAGCAGTTCTTC. Encoded protein: CASSLDSYRANEQFF.

This sequence joins TRBV7-7 and TRBJ2-2, with 7 bases matching TRBD1. The CDR3 is 13 residues long. After removal of 5 bases from V and 6 bases from J, the junction contained 3 bases not matched to a gene. Per germline, CDR1 SSHAT and CDR2 FNYEAQ (reference sequence). CDR3 nucleotides: TGTGCCAGCAGCCCGACAGGGCCCGGGGAGCTGTTTTTT. It yields the protein CASSPTGPGELFF.

About this clonotype: The junction differs from germline at one of its ends, possibly a read error. The rearrangement uses TRBV30 and TRBJ2-1; 8 positions match TRBD2. CDR3 size: 15 residues. Germline CDR1 GTSNPN, CDR2 SVGIG (reference sequence). The DNA of the CDR3 is TGTGTCTGGAGTGTAGGGACTAGAATCTACAATGAGCAGTTCTTC. Protein product: CVWSVGTRIYNEQFF. The whole variable domain, filled in from reference TRBV30 and TRBJ2-1, reads SQTIHQWPATLVQPVGSPLSLECTVEGTSNPNLYWYRQAAGRGLQLLFYSVGIGQISSEVPQNLSASRPQDRQFILSSKKLLLSDSGFYLCVWSVGTRIYNEQFFGPGTRLTVL.

This clonotype was detected only a few times. The J gene is TRBJ1-2, the V gene TRBV12-3 or TRBV12-4; the match to TRBD1 covers 8 bases. The CDR3 runs 16 residues. The trim removed 5 bases at V and 3 bases at J, leaving 11 bases unmatched. The CDR3 nucleotides are TGTGCCAGCAGTCCAGTTCCAGGGGGCTCGTACTATGGCTACACCTTC. Translating it yields CASSPVPGGSYYGYTF.

This clonotype was counted ten times or more. The DNA for the CDR3 is TGCGCCAGCAGCTTCCTTAGCGGGGGGACCTCCTACGAGCAGTACTTC. Its translation: CASSFLSGGTSYEQYF. The V and J genes are TRBV5-1 and TRBJ2-7; 10 bases line up with TRBD2. From germline, CDR1 is SGHRS and CDR2 YFSETQ. Losses at the gene ends were 2 bases for V and 0 bases for J; bases not matched to a gene: 5. The CDR3 length is 16 residues.

This clonotype occurred a few times. This chain uses TRBV25-1 with TRBJ1-3, with D tentatively TRBD1 (6 bases). The germline V and J ends were trimmed by 4 bases and 3 bases, with 13 bases remaining between them. The germline gives CDR1 MGHDK, CDR2 SYGVNS. The CDR3 has 15 residues. In DNA, the CDR3 is TGTGCCAGCAGTGGGCACCAGGGGAATGGAAACACCATATATTTT. This sequence encodes CASSGHQGNGNTIYF.

The chain couples TRBV5-1 to TRBJ2-5; unclear D gene. The CDR3 extends over 15 amino acids. Germline assignment: CDR1 SGHRS and CDR2 YFSETQ. The V gene lost 0 bases and the J gene lost 2 bases, with 11 bases spanning the gap. CDR3 DNA sequence: TGCGCCAGCAGCTTGGCCAAGGCAGCACAAGAGACCCAGTACTTC. It encodes CASSLAKAAQETQYF.

This clonotype was seen many times. The CDR3 DNA follows: TGCGCCAGCCGAGGAGTTAGACGGGACACTGAAGCTTTCTTT. This sequence encodes CASRGVRRDTEAFF. The rearrangement uses TRBV5-1 and TRBJ1-1; D ambiguous. Germline lookup yields CDR1 SGHRS and CDR2 YFSETQ. Between the trimmed V and J ends, which lost 7 bases and 3 bases, there was a span of 16 bases. The CDR3 has 14 residues.

This clonotype was detected many times. V usage is TRBV2 and J usage is TRBJ1-5; 8 bases agree with TRBD1. J was trimmed by 6 bases and V by 4 bases; bases with no gene match: 5. CDR3 size: 14 residues. The germline gives CDR1 SNHLY, CDR2 FYNNEI. The CDR3 region has the DNA TGTGCCAGCAGTGCTGGACAGGGTGTTCAGCCCCAGCATTTT. Its translation is CASSAGQGVQPQHF.

This clonotype was detected many times. The chain links TRBV28 to TRBJ1-1; no clear D gene. The CDR3 extends over 14 amino acids. Germline assignment: CDR1 MDHEN and CDR2 SYDVKM. V was cut by 6 bases and J by 1 base, with 12 bases left in between. CDR3 bases: TGTGCCAGCAGGTTACCCATACAGAACACTGAAGCTTTCTTT. It specifies CASRLPIQNTEAFF.